A selection of T cell receptor beta chains follows, all from one sample in a study of T cell responses to AZD1222 COVID-19 vaccine. Profiled with immunoSEQ multiplex PCR; TCRdb holds only in-frame clones, not every one. Here the sample spans about 160,000 clones, roughly nine tenths being singletons. Sequenced material: peripheral blood, taken on day 0 of AZD1222 vaccination. The receptor set was obtained from an adult in good health. Both conserved end residues are trimmed from each CDR3.

j_gene | v_gene | CDR3aa
TRBJ1-1 | TRBV25-1 | ASSEFFQGSNTEAF
TRBJ2-7 | TRBV12-5 | ASGLATPGQAYEQY
TRBJ2-2 | TRBV5-5 | ASSLEVVVAGELF
TRBJ2-1 | TRBV19 | ASSIGIRSGGPYSYNEQF
TRBJ2-7 | TRBV11-3 | ASSLDGVEEQY
TRBJ1-1 | TRBV4-3 | ASSPSPGTNTEAF
TRBJ1-1 | TRBV7-2 | ASSPEGDMNTEAF
TRBJ1-1 | TRBV6-2/TRBV6-3 | ASSYLGQGGTEAF
TRBJ2-7 | TRBV2 | ASSPPRGLIYEQY
TRBJ2-3 | TRBV11-3 | ASSGGTDTQY
TRBJ2-3 | TRBV6-2/TRBV6-3 | ASSSRGVIPDTQY
TRBJ1-1 | TRBV11-2 | ASTPGQAGGEAF
TRBJ1-1 | TRBV5-8 | ASSLAGSDWAF
TRBJ1-2 | TRBV3-1/TRBV3-2 | ASSQDYGGLDGYT
TRBJ2-1 | TRBV25-1 | ASRGGVAEQF